This T cell receptor (beta chain) emerged from a study of shared clonotypes between healthy human individuals. Overall study results and limits: Genetic and exposure-history diversity was limited by the small donor number.

Some 92 million PBMCs per unsorted sample were used for genomic DNA. The CDR3 runs 12 residues. V was trimmed by 2 bases and J by 0 bases, leaving 3 bases between them. CDR1 GTSNPN and CDR2 SVGIG come from the germline V gene (reference sequence). When replicate PCRs were run on unsorted PBMC, they used about 300 ng DNA, some 31,000 T cell genomes. Only in-frame clones appear in the TCRdb table, and some are missing; sequencing was by immunoSEQ multiplex PCR. The sample holds 450,000 to 500,000 clones, 70% to 80% seen once. The sample holds many counts of this clone. Its antigen remains unknown. In the same sample, other DNA sequences code for this CDR3.

This receptor was taken from a middle-aged woman in good health. Some clones in this sample may be carry-over from other donors' samples. The chain has TRBV30 and TRBJ2-3; D not resolved. Source material: PBMCs. CDR3 in amino acids: CAWSTSTDTQYF. For the CDR3, the DNA is TGTGCCTGGAGTACTAGCACAGATACGCAGTATTTT.